Presented here are 4 T cell receptor beta chains from one specimen sequenced in a study of shared clonotypes between healthy human individuals. This table comes from immunoSEQ multiplex PCR, and its TCRdb copy is limited to in-frame clones, with some not included. The sample carries around 430,000 clones, 70% to 80% recorded once. Sequencing used PBMCs. These receptors all come from a woman aged 40 to 50 in good health. Some clones in this sample may be carry-over from other donors' samples.

The chain employs TRBV2 and TRBJ2-1, with D perhaps TRBD1 (6 bases). Germline V gives CDR1 SNHLY, CDR2 FYNNEI. This CDR3 contains 14 residues. Deletions cut 3 bases from V and 9 bases from J, with 15 bases between. CDR3 residues: CASSESRQGGEQFF. DNA for the CDR3: TGTGCCAGCAGTGAGAGCAGGCAAGGGGGTGAGCAGTTCTTC.

As to this clone: The identical CDR3 is also encoded by other nucleotide sequences in the sample. This rearrangement joins TRBV5-1 to TRBJ2-1, with TRBD2 matching 11 bases. Germline V gene sequence: CDR1 SGHRS, CDR2 YFSETQ. The CDR3 is made up of 16 amino acids. V lost 0 bases to trimming and J lost 4 bases; unmatched junction nucleotides: 3. This chain's CDR3 is CASSLGGTSGYNEQFF. In nucleotides, the CDR3 is TGCGCCAGCAGCTTGGGGGGGACTAGCGGTTACAATGAGCAGTTCTTC.

This clone was counted between two and nine times. J is TRBJ1-5 and V is TRBV4-2, with D possibly matching TRBD1 (6 bases). V shed 3 bases and J shed 9 bases, with 18 bases lying between them. CDR1 and CDR2 (germline): LGHNA, YNFKEQ. The CDR3 is 15 residues long. CDR3 in DNA: TGTGCCAGCAGCCAGGTTGGACAGAGGCTCCGGCCCCAGCATTTT. It yields the protein CASSQVGQRLRPQHF.

The rearrangement uses TRBV4-2 and TRBJ2-3, with unresolved D. Germline V gives CDR1 LGHNA, CDR2 YNFKEQ. The CDR3 totals 12 residues. Trimming removed 3 bases at V and 6 bases at J, with 7 bases between. CDR3 nucleotide sequence: TGTGCCAGCAGCCAGAAAGCGGATACGCAGTATTTT. Translation gives CASSQKADTQYF.